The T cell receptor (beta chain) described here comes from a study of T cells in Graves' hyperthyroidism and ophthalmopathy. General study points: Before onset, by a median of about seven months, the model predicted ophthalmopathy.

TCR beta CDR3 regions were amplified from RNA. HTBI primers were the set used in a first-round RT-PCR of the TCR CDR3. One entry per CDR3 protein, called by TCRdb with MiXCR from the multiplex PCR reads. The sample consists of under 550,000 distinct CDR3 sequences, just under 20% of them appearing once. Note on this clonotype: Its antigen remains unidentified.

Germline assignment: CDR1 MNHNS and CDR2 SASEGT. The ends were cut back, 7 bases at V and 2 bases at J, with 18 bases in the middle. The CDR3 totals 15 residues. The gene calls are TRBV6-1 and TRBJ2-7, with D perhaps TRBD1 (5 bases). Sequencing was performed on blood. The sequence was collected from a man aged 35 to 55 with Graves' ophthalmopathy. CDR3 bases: TGTGCCAGCACCCCCGCCACAGGAGATACCTACGAGCAGTACTTC. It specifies CASTPATGDTYEQYF.